This T cell receptor beta chain was found in a study of cytomegalovirus exposure and HLA in healthy donors. Notes on the study in general: With later analysis, a missense DCLRE1C variant became linked to TCR beta V- and J-gene trimming.

As concerns this clone: Its specificity is not known.

Primers: 60 Vbeta forward and 13 Jbeta reverse. The data were produced by immunoSEQ multiplex PCR, yet TCRdb's version contains in-frame clones alone and is incomplete. The repertoire holds 200,000 or so clones, with roughly 80% as singletons. Material: PBMCs. This receptor was obtained from a boy aged 5-17 years in good health and CMV-seronegative.

Here the CDR3 reads CASRNRDRGTDTQYF. CDR3 nucleotides: TGTGCCAGCAGGAACCGGGACAGGGGAACAGATACGCAGTATTTT. This sequence joins TRBV5-4 and TRBJ2-3, with TRBD1 matching 10 bases. V gave up 5 bases and J gave up 3 bases; unmatched junction bases: 6. The CDR3 loop spans 15 amino acids. The V gene's germline CDR1 is SGHNT and CDR2 YYREEE (reference sequence). Supplemented by reference TRBV5-4 and TRBJ2-3, the full variable domain reads ETGVTQSPTHLIKTRGQQVTLRCSSQSGHNTVSWYQQALGQGPQFIFQYYREEENGRGNFPPRFSGLQFPNYSSELNVNALELDDSALYLCASRNRDRGTDTQYFGPGTRLTVL.